Many counts were recorded for the clone carrying this T cell receptor (beta chain). Its target is unknown. This sample is drawn from a study of T cells after yellow fever vaccination. Study-wide context: The SMART-Seq v4 Ultra Low Input method served to prepare the low-cell-number fractions.

Trimming cost V 0 bases and J 5 bases, with 14 bases left between them. Per germline, CDR1 LNHNV and CDR2 YYDKDF (reference sequence). The CDR3 spans 16 residues. Notes on the study in general: By day 5 rather than day 15, the secondary response had peaked, though it was weaker. Post-booster repertoires again held most primary-vaccination clones (about 96% CD4, 88% CD8).

The authors made TCR cDNA by 5'RACE template switching, adding a universal primer site and UMIs. Each CDR3 protein is one row after TCRdb ran MiXCR on the 5' RACE reads. Among fewer than 350,000 distinct CDR3 sequences, roughly 3.5% were seen once, and the ten largest hold about 20%. The sample in question was PBMCs, obtained on the day of the yellow fever booster vaccination. The rearrangement links TRBV15 to TRBJ2-1; weak D call: TRBD2 (6 bases). The source of this sequence is a young man who received the YFV17D yellow fever vaccine. The CDR3 DNA reads TGTGCCACCAGCAGAGATCGGCCTAGCGCTAACAATGAGCAGTTCTTC. Translated, it gives CATSRDRPSANNEQFF.